This T cell receptor (beta chain) was captured in a study of cytomegalovirus exposure and HLA in healthy donors. Study-wide results and limits: About 87% or about 30% of the time was how often most TCR beta V segments were productive, according to an earlier analysis.

The primer mix had 60 Vbeta and 13 Jbeta primers. Data came from immunoSEQ multiplex PCR; TCRdb stores just in-frame clones and leaves some out. The sample lists about 130,000 clones; around 80% were seen once. To note about this clone: Its antigen is not identified.

Trimming at V came to 8 bases and at J to 1 base, leaving 16 bases not matched to a gene. Germline CDR1 is LNHDA and CDR2 is SQIVND (reference sequence). There are 18 residues in the CDR3. J is TRBJ2-7 and V is TRBV19; TRBD2 aligns across 11 bases. Sequenced material: PBMCs. The TCR sequence derives from a female donor in good health and CMV-seronegative. The CDR3 nucleotides read TGTGCCAGTCCTCATCAGACACCCCGACTAGCGGGGTCCTACGAGCAGTACTTC. This gives the protein CASPHQTPRLAGSYEQYF.